This TCR beta chain originates from a study of T cells in women clearing cervical HPV infection. The method was immunoSEQ multiplex PCR; TCRdb's version includes in-frame clones alone and lacks a portion of them. This listing includes nearly 20,000 clones. CDR3 size: 11 residues. CDR1 and CDR2 from the germline V gene are LGHNT and FRNRAP. Notes on this clone: The CDR3 end is not reached by the read, which stops 3 residues before it; the germline J gene fills it in.

Sequences were obtained from blood buffy coat. The TCR sequence derives from a woman between 18 and 70 years old with a cervical HPV16 infection that either progressed to CIN3+ or cleared (not recorded which). V is TRBV12-5 and J is TRBJ1-2; no clear D. The chain's CDR3 is CASGLGLGYTF. Partial CDR3 DNA: TGTGCTAGTGGTTTGGGTCTCGGC.